A selection of T cell receptor beta chains follows, all from one sample in a study of blood T cell repertoires in COVID-19. Generated by immunoSEQ multiplex PCR, the TCRdb table keeps only in-frame clones and is missing some. The profile shows 200,000 to 250,000 clones, 75% to 85% of them singletons. Sequenced input: peripheral blood. The receptors were sampled from a human donor in a cohort sampled during active COVID-19. CDR3s include the opening cysteine and the closing phenylalanine or tryptophan. The D gene is left open where the match is weak. The size field is filled for only some rows; it gives once, few, many or a size class.

CAIGEGNYGYTF,TGTGCTATCGGGGAGGGGAACTATGGCTACACCTTC,TRBV28,.,.,TRBJ1-2
CASSEERGQGNTIYF,TGTGCCAGCAGTGAGGAACGAGGGCAGGGAAACACCATATATTTT,TRBV25-1,.,.,TRBJ1-3
CASSEDLLYNEQFF,TGCGCCAGCAGTGAGGACTTACTATACAATGAGCAGTTCTTC,TRBV5-1,.,.,TRBJ2-1
CASSQTGRRNQPQHF,TGCGCCAGCAGCCAGACAGGGAGGCGGAATCAGCCCCAGCATTTT,TRBV5-1,.,TRBD1,TRBJ1-5
CASTKVTSGPYGELFF,TGTGCCAGCACCAAAGTGACTAGCGGGCCCTACGGGGAGCTGTTTTTT,TRBV11-2,.,TRBD2,TRBJ2-2
CASSYGQGATEAFF,TGTGCCAGCAGCTACGGACAGGGGGCCACTGAAGCTTTCTTT,TRBV7-3,.,TRBD1,TRBJ1-1
CSASGQGVPGNTIYF,TGCAGTGCTAGTGGACAGGGGGTACCTGGAAACACCATATATTTT,TRBV20-1,few,TRBD1,TRBJ1-3
CASSLGGQGLYGYTF,TGTGCCAGCAGCTTGGGTGGACAGGGCCTCTATGGCTACACCTTC,TRBV5-6,.,TRBD1,TRBJ1-2
CATSAQGGSNEQFF,TGTGCCACCAGTGCACAGGGGGGATCCAATGAGCAGTTCTTC,TRBV24-1,.,TRBD1,TRBJ2-1
CATKLAGDRETQYF,TGTGCCACGAAACTAGCGGGAGATAGGGAGACCCAGTACTTC,TRBV28,.,TRBD2,TRBJ2-5
CASSLGHADSYEQYF,TGCGCCAGCAGCTTGGGACATGCCGACTCCTACGAGCAGTACTTC,TRBV5-1,.,.,TRBJ2-7
CASSRQGKVNNEQFF,TGTGCCAGTAGCCGACAGGGGAAAGTAAACAATGAGCAGTTCTTC,TRBV19,.,TRBD1,TRBJ2-1
CASSTPDSNQPQHF,TGTGCCAGCAGCACCCCAGATAGCAATCAGCCCCAGCATTTT,TRBV7-8,few,.,TRBJ1-5
CASSTGQGGGYGYTF,TGTGCCAGCAGCACGGGACAGGGCGGAGGCTATGGCTACACCTTC,TRBV9,.,TRBD1,TRBJ1-2
CASSRMDRAEAFF,TGTGCCAGCTCACGGATGGACAGGGCTGAAGCTTTCTTT,TRBV18,.,TRBD1,TRBJ1-1
CASSSDGGETQYF,TGTGCCAGCAGCTCAGACGGGGGGGAGACCCAGTACTTC,TRBV11-3,.,TRBD2,TRBJ2-5
CASSPRPPGDTIYF,TGTGCCAGCAGCCCCCGACCGCCCGGAGACACCATATATTTT,TRBV7-9,.,.,TRBJ1-3
CASSQESILAPSYNEQFF,TGCGCCAGCAGCCAAGAGTCAATACTAGCCCCCTCCTACAATGAGCAGTTCTTC,TRBV4-1,.,.,TRBJ2-1
CASSQNPTSGGLLNTQYF,TGTGCCAGCAGCCAAAACCCTACTAGCGGGGGCCTGCTTAATACGCAGTATTTT,TRBV3-1/TRBV3-2,once,TRBD2,TRBJ2-3
CASSTSGISTNEQFF,TGTGCCAGCAGCACTAGCGGCATATCCACCAATGAGCAGTTCTTC,TRBV9,.,TRBD2,TRBJ2-1
CASSLLTFSGTGELFF,TGTGCTAGCAGCTTACTGACTTTCTCGGGAACCGGGGAGCTGTTTTTT,TRBV7-7,.,.,TRBJ2-2
CASSVEGRVNYGYTF,TGTGCCAGCAGCGTAGAGGGGCGCGTCAACTATGGCTACACCTTC,TRBV9,.,.,TRBJ1-2
CASSIREAIDEAFF,TGTGCCAGTAGTATAAGGGAGGCCATCGATGAAGCTTTCTTT,TRBV19,.,.,TRBJ1-1
CASSLGGQRHYNEQFF,TGCGCCAGCAGCTTGGGAGGCCAGCGGCATTACAATGAGCAGTTCTTC,TRBV5-1,.,.,TRBJ2-1
CASSQGTANYGYTF,TGCGCCAGCAGCCAAGGGACAGCTAACTATGGCTACACCTTC,TRBV5-1,.,TRBD1,TRBJ1-2
CASSLGPAGRYNEQFF,TGTGCCAGCAGCTTAGGGCCAGCGGGGAGGTACAATGAGCAGTTCTTC,TRBV7-8,.,TRBD2,TRBJ2-1
CASSVGGQNYGYTF,TGTGCCAGCAGCGTAGGGGGACAGAACTATGGCTACACCTTC,TRBV9,few,TRBD1,TRBJ1-2